A selection of T cell receptor beta chains follows, all from one sample in a study of blood T cell repertoires in COVID-19. TCRdb's copy holds only in-frame clones and misses some; the assay was immunoSEQ multiplex PCR. Here the sample spans about 110,000 clones, 75% to 95% being singletons. The sample taken for sequencing was peripheral blood. The receptors shown here come from a woman in her 30s with acute or convalescent COVID-19. Both conserved end residues are part of each CDR3. The D gene is left open where the match is weak. Size is stated for part of the rows, as once, few or many counts, or as a class when the clone is expanded.

.	TRBV6-5	.	TRBJ2-7	TGTGCCAGCAGTTTACAGGGCTACGAGCAGTACTTC	CASSLQGYEQYF
.	TRBV6-5	TRBD1	TRBJ1-6	TGTGCCACCACGGGACAGACTTATTCACCCCTCCACTTT	CATTGQTYSPLHF
once	TRBV30	TRBD2	TRBJ2-3	TGTGCCTGGAGTCAAAGCGGGAGTGGGGATACGCAGTATTTT	CAWSQSGSGDTQYF
.	TRBV18	.	TRBJ1-1	TGTGCCAGCTCACCGCCCCAGACAGGAATGAACACTGAAGCTTTCTTT	CASSPPQTGMNTEAFF
.	TRBV14	TRBD1	TRBJ1-3	TGTGCCAGCAGCCAAACAGGGGGCAGAAACACCATATATTTT	CASSQTGGRNTIYF
.	TRBV7-8	.	TRBJ2-1	TGTGCCAGCAGCTTAGCGCGGAGGCATGGTGAGCAGTTCTTC	CASSLARRHGEQFF
.	TRBV5-1	TRBD1	TRBJ2-6	TGCGCCAGCAGCATCCAGGGGGCCTCTGGGGCCAACGTCCTGACTTTC	CASSIQGASGANVLTF
once	TRBV27	TRBD1	TRBJ2-5	TGTGCCAGCAGTAGCGGGACAGGGGGTTTAGAGACCCAGTACTTC	CASSSGTGGLETQYF
.	TRBV2	TRBD2	TRBJ2-1	TGTGCCAGCAGGGACCGGACTAGCCTCTACAATGAGCAGTTCTTC	CASRDRTSLYNEQFF
.	TRBV27	TRBD1	TRBJ1-5	TGTGCCAGCAGGGGACAGGGGATTAGGCAGCCCCAGCATTTT	CASRGQGIRQPQHF